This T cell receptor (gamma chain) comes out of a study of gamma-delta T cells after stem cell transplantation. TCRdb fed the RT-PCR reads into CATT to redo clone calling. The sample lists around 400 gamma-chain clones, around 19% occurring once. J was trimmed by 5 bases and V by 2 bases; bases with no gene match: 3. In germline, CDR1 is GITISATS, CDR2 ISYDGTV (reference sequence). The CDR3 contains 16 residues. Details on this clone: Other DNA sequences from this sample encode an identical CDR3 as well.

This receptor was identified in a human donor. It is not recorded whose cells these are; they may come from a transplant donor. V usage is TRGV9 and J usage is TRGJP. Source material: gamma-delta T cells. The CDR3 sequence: CALWEAEELGKKIKVF. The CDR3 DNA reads TGTGCCTTGTGGGAGGCTGAAGAGTTGGGCAAAAAAATCAAGGTATTT.